These 15 T cell receptor beta chains came from one sample sequenced in a study of T-cell reconstitution after alpha-beta-depleted transplantation in children. Library preparation (for TCRbeta) was performed with unique molecular identifiers. TCRdb re-called the PCR reads through MiXCR, storing one row per CDR3 protein. The table lists around 300,000 distinct CDR3 sequences, roughly 9.1% of them singletons. The sequenced sample was PBMCs, obtained before TCRalphabeta/CD19-depleted stem cell transplant. These receptors were obtained from a boy under two years old with acute myeloid leukemia, due to receive a stem cell transplant.

Remarks on this clonotype: A junction end diverges from the germline sequence, so it may reflect a read error. The chain combines TRBV20-1 with TRBJ2-7; 9 bases align to TRBD2. This CDR3 comprises 18 residues. Germline-derived CDR1 and CDR2 are DFQATT and SNEGSKA (reference sequence). For the CDR3, the DNA is TGCTGTGCTACCGTGGGCACTAGCGGGCCACTACTCTTCTACGAGCAGTACTTC. The encoded protein is CCATVGTSGPLLFYEQYF.

This sequence joins TRBV7-8 and TRBJ1-1; 7 positions match TRBD1. Per germline, CDR1 SGHVS and CDR2 FQNEAQ. The CDR3 covers 13 residues. V gave up 6 bases and J gave up 3 bases; unmatched junction bases: 4. Written as DNA, the CDR3 is TGTGCCAGCAGAACAACAGGGGACACTGAAGCTTTCTTT. Translated: CASRTTGDTEAFF.

The rearrangement uses TRBV4-1 and TRBJ1-3, with 9 bases identical to TRBD1. V was pared by 0 bases and J by 11 bases, with 8 bases of the junction left unmatched. CDR1 is MGHRA and CDR2 is YSYEKL in the germline V gene. This CDR3 comprises 15 residues. Here the CDR3 DNA reads TGCGCCAGCAGCCAAGATGGACAGGGGAGATACGCCATATATTTT. Residues: CASSQDGQGRYAIYF.

This clonotype was recorded many times. The chain employs TRBV9 and TRBJ1-5; no definite D call. In germline, CDR1 is SGDLS, CDR2 YYNGEE. The length of the CDR3 is 15 residues. V was pared by 0 bases and J by 4 bases, with 11 bases between. CDR3 protein: CASSVGAGNNQPQHF. The CDR3 bases are TGTGCCAGCAGCGTAGGGGCAGGCAATAATCAGCCCCAGCATTTT.

This clonotype was found many times. This chain joins TRBV20-1 and TRBJ2-1, with D perhaps given as TRBD1 or TRBD2 (5 bases each). Trimming shortened V by 3 bases and J by 4 bases, and 16 bases separated the two germline ends. Germline CDR1 reads DFQATT; CDR2 reads SNEGSKA (reference sequence). This CDR3 is 15 amino acids long. The CDR3 spells CSASGGLRAYNEQFF. CDR3 sequence (DNA): TGCAGTGCTAGTGGCGGACTCAGGGCGTACAATGAGCAGTTCTTC.

The chain combines TRBV10-3 with TRBJ2-7; 7 bases map to TRBD1. V lost 6 bases, J lost 3 bases, and 8 bases stayed unmatched. Germline V lookup: CDR1 ENHRY, CDR2 SYGVKD. CDR3 length: 14 amino acids. Here the CDR3 DNA reads TGTGCCATCAGCCGAGGACAGGCCCGCTACGAGCAGTACTTC. This encodes CAISRGQARYEQYF.

This chain uses TRBV20-1 with TRBJ2-2, with 13 bases lining up with TRBD2. The CDR3 consists of 16 residues. Germline CDR1 DFQATT, CDR2 SNEGSKA (reference sequence). The trim removed 4 bases at V and 7 bases at J, leaving 9 bases unmatched. This CDR3 is CSATTGTSGIIGELFF. DNA of the CDR3: TGCAGTGCTACAACCGGGACTAGCGGGATTATCGGGGAGCTGTTTTTT.

This clonotype was seen ten or more times. One end of the junction varies from germline; a read error may be responsible. This sequence joins TRBV7-7 and TRBJ2-2; D possibly corresponds to TRBD1 (6 bases). This CDR3 is built from 13 residues. Germline loops: CDR1 SSHAT, CDR2 FNYEAQ (reference sequence). The CDR3 reads CASSTDRTGELFF. CDR3 DNA sequence: TGTGCTAGCAGCACTGACAGGACCGGGGAGCTGTTTTTT.

This clonotype was counted many times. The chain couples TRBV29-1 to TRBJ1-4, with D maybe TRBD1 (5 bases). The V gene's germline CDR1 is SQVTM and CDR2 ANQGSEA. The CDR3 extends over 11 amino acids. Trimming removed 4 bases from V and 5 bases from J, with 5 bases in between. The CDR3 here is CSVGTNEKLFF. CDR3 coding DNA: TGCAGCGTTGGGACAAATGAAAAACTGTTTTTT.

This clonotype was detected many times. The CDR3 sequence is CASSVAGGNSGELFF. The CDR3 bases are TGTGCCAGCAGCGTAGCTGGGGGAAATTCCGGGGAGCTGTTTTTT. J is TRBJ2-2 and V is TRBV9; the D gene could be TRBD1 or TRBD2 (5 bases each). Germline V gene lookup returns CDR1 SGDLS and CDR2 YYNGEE. Trimming cost V 0 bases and J 6 bases, with 12 bases left between them. The CDR3 length is 15 residues. Full variable domain (remainder filled in from reference TRBV9 and TRBJ2-2): DSGVTQTPKHLITATGQRVTLRCSPRSGDLSVYWYQQSLDQGLQFLIQYYNGEERAKGNILERFSAQQFPDLHSELNLSSLELGDSALYFCASSVAGGNSGELFFGEGSRLTVL.

In this sample, this clonotype turned up many times. The V call is TRBV13, the J call TRBJ1-1; no firm D call. Trimming stripped 7 bases from V and 1 base from J, with 16 bases between. The length of the CDR3 is 15 residues. CDR1 and CDR2 from the germline V gene are PRHDT and FYEKMQ (reference sequence). The CDR3 DNA reads as TGTGCCAGCAACCGAAGATTCAGCCAGAACACTGAAGCTTTCTTT. As protein: CASNRRFSQNTEAFF.

The chain uses TRBV20-1 and TRBJ1-3; 10 bases map to TRBD1. Per the germline V gene, CDR1 is DFQATT and CDR2 is SNEGSKA (reference sequence). V dropped 0 bases and J dropped 8; count of bases not matched to a gene: 4. CDR3 length equals 14 residues. CDR3 protein: CSARDGTGADTIYF. The CDR3 DNA reads TGCAGTGCTAGAGATGGGACAGGGGCGGACACCATATATTTT.

This clonotype was counted ten times or more. The chain joins TRBV7-8 to TRBJ2-3; 7 bases map to TRBD2. V trimming: 0 bases; J trimming: 4 bases; junction bases outside the gene matches: 13. Germline V gene data show CDR1 as SGHVS and CDR2 as FQNEAQ. The CDR3 contains 18 residues. The CDR3 coding sequence is TGTGCCAGCAGCTTAGCCCGATTAGCGGGTGTGGGGCCAGATACGCAGTATTTT. It yields the protein CASSLARLAGVGPDTQYF.

In the case of this clonotype: A much larger clone is a single base away; this may be a read error. CDR3 nucleotide sequence: TGTGCCAGCAGCTTAATTTCGGTACTAGCGGCAGATACGCAGTATTTT. Residues: CASSLISVLAADTQYF. The V gene is TRBV11-2, the J gene TRBJ2-3; TRBD2 matches 8 bases. The trim removed 2 bases at V and 4 bases at J, leaving 8 bases unmatched. This CDR3 is built from 16 residues. Germline CDR1 is SGHAT and CDR2 is FQNNGV.

V and J are TRBV7-2 and TRBJ2-6; the match to TRBD2 covers 10 bases. CDR3 length: 19 amino acids. V lost 5 bases, J lost 1 base, and 11 bases stayed unmatched. CDR1 and CDR2 (germline): SGHTA, FQGNSA. The CDR3 spells CASSVLAGRRISGANVLTF. The CDR3 nucleotides are TGTGCCAGCAGCGTACTAGCGGGACGCCGTATATCTGGGGCCAACGTCCTGACTTTC.